This record covers a single TCR beta chain. What it binds is not known. Time point indicated: newly diagnosed GD, antithyroid drugs for less than 3 months. With RNA extracted from PBMCs as input, the TCR library was made. This sample is part of a study of regulatory T cells in long-lasting Graves disease. Libraries of TCR beta came from iRepertoire HTBI primers plus Arm-PCR of CDR3 regions. TCRdb itself ran the multiplex PCR reads through MiXCR, one entry per CDR3 protein. Of 350,000 to 550,000 distinct CDR3 sequences listed, 12% to 15% are singletons. The junction had 7 bases not matched to a gene; V was cut back by 6 bases and J by 2 bases. CDR3 length equals 15 residues. Looked up from germline, CDR1 is SGHRS and CDR2 is YFSETQ. Study-wide points: Newly diagnosed disease favored TRBV20-1 and TRBJ2-1 over persistent disease.

The same data also contributed to another study, on T cells in Graves' hyperthyroidism and ophthalmopathy.

The starting material was peripheral blood mononuclear cells (PBMCs), obtained at new diagnosis, from a patient treated with antithyroid drugs. The chain links TRBV5-1 to TRBJ2-2; 7 bases align to TRBD2. This receptor was obtained from a woman aged 50 to 65 with Graves disease. This chain's CDR3 is CASNKGTTNTGELFF. In nucleotides, the CDR3 is TGCGCCAGCAACAAAGGGACTACTAACACCGGGGAGCTGTTTTTT.